A selection of T cell receptor beta chains follows, all from one sample in a study of cytomegalovirus exposure and HLA in healthy donors. Profiling relied on immunoSEQ multiplex PCR, and the TCRdb table lists in-frame clones only, not all of them. Among around 170,000 clones listed, roughly 83% were seen once. The sample taken for sequencing was PBMCs. Receptors originate from a woman younger than 35 in good health and CMV-seronegative. The CDR3 runs from the conserved cysteine through the conserved F or W. Each record gives: clone size, J gene, D gene, V gene, CDR3 protein, CDR3 DNA. The D gene is left open where the match is weak. Clone size, where shown, is once, few, many, or a class for clones that have expanded.

NA TRBJ2-1 NA TRBV20-1 CSASVGGEQFF TGCAGTGCTAGTGTGGGGGGTGAGCAGTTCTTC
NA TRBJ2-3 NA TRBV7-9 CASSRYKDITDTQYF TGTGCCAGCAGCCGATATAAGGACATCACAGATACGCAGTATTTT
once TRBJ2-3 NA TRBV5-1 CASRRDTTLRTDTQYF TGCGCCAGCAGGAGGGACACCACTCTACGTACTGATACGCAGTATTTT
NA TRBJ1-1 NA TRBV11-2 CASSKQDRPRGNTEAFF TGTGCCAGCAGCAAACAGGACAGACCTCGGGGGAACACTGAAGCTTTCTTT
NA TRBJ1-3 NA TRBV2 CAIQADSGNTIYF TGTGCTATACAGGCGGATTCTGGAAACACCATATATTTT
once TRBJ2-3 NA TRBV9 CASSVRVAGTDTQYF TGTGCCAGCAGCGTACGGGTAGCGGGCACAGATACGCAGTATTTT
NA TRBJ2-5 TRBD1 TRBV2 CASSVGVSGTGETQYF TGTGCCAGCAGTGTAGGCGTCAGCGGGACAGGGGAGACCCAGTACTTC
NA TRBJ1-6 NA TRBV30 CAWSVSPFNSPLHF TGTGCCTGGAGTGTATCTCCCTTTAATTCACCCCTCCACTTT
NA TRBJ1-1 TRBD1 TRBV5-6 CASSWDRGPNTEAFF TGTGCCAGCAGCTGGGACAGGGGGCCTAACACTGAAGCTTTCTTT
NA TRBJ1-5 TRBD1 TRBV6-1 CASSATGHSNQPQHF TGTGCCAGCAGTGCGACAGGGCATAGCAATCAGCCCCAGCATTTT
NA TRBJ1-2 NA TRBV5-1 CASSYRTDGYGYTF TGCGCCAGCAGCTACCGGACAGACGGTTATGGCTACACCTTC
NA TRBJ1-1 NA TRBV19 CASSPPLYRELRNTEAFF TGTGCCAGTAGCCCCCCCCTATACAGGGAACTACGGAACACTGAAGCTTTCTTT
NA TRBJ1-1 NA TRBV7-6 CASSLTTNTEAFF TGTGCCAGCAGCCTGACTACCAACACTGAAGCTTTCTTT
NA TRBJ1-2 NA TRBV6-5 CASSVQGYGYTF TGTGCCAGCAGTGTCCAGGGGTATGGCTACACCTTC
NA TRBJ1-2 TRBD1 TRBV6-5 CASSYTETGGIGYTF TGTGCCAGCAGTTACACAGAAACAGGGGGCATAGGCTACACCTTC
NA TRBJ2-7 TRBD1 TRBV10-1 CASSELTGVEQYF TGCGCCAGCAGTGAGTTGACAGGGGTTGAGCAGTACTTC
NA TRBJ2-3 NA TRBV5-1 CASTTHGGATTDTQYF TGCGCCAGCACCACCCATGGGGGGGCGACCACAGATACGCAGTATTTT
NA TRBJ1-2 TRBD1 TRBV7-9 CSSDDRGPSNYGYTF TGTTCCAGCGACGACAGGGGGCCCTCTAACTATGGCTACACCTTC
NA TRBJ2-7 TRBD1 TRBV7-6 CASSAGTGEGYEQYF TGTGCCAGCAGCGCAGGGACAGGGGAAGGCTACGAGCAGTACTTC
NA TRBJ2-7 TRBD1 TRBV6-1 CASSEYRGLSYEQYF TGTGCCAGCAGTGAGTACAGGGGTTTGTCCTACGAGCAGTACTTC
NA TRBJ2-2 TRBD2 TRBV5-4 CASSLAGRGANTGELFF TGTGCCAGCAGCTTGGCCGGGCGGGGGGCTAACACCGGGGAGCTGTTTTTT
NA TRBJ2-3 NA TRBV5-1 CASSLEVGATDTQYF TGCGCCAGCAGCTTGGAAGTGGGGGCCACAGATACGCAGTATTTT
NA TRBJ1-6 TRBD1 TRBV30 CAWSWDSSYNSPLHF TGTGCCTGGAGTTGGGACAGCTCCTATAATTCACCCCTCCACTTT
NA TRBJ2-1 TRBD2 TRBV29-1 CSVAPTAGVEQFF TGCAGCGTCGCTCCTACAGCGGGGGTTGAGCAGTTCTTC
NA TRBJ2-5 NA TRBV29-1 CSVASETQYF TGCAGCGTTGCCTCCGAGACCCAGTACTTC
NA TRBJ2-3 TRBD1 TRBV9 CASSTRTGDSTDTQYF TGTGCCAGCAGCACCAGGACAGGGGATAGCACAGATACGCAGTATTTT
NA TRBJ1-4 NA TRBV5-6 CASLNRNSEKLFF TGTGCCAGCCTGAACAGGAACTCTGAAAAACTGTTTTTT
NA TRBJ2-7 NA TRBV19 CASSIGTPNTYEQYF TGTGCCAGTAGTATCGGGACTCCAAACACTTACGAGCAGTACTTC
once TRBJ2-7 TRBD2 TRBV30 CAWSVKASGGVSYEQYF TGTGCCTGGAGTGTAAAGGCTAGCGGGGGGGTCTCCTACGAGCAGTACTTC
NA TRBJ1-2 NA TRBV6-1 CASGGDGYTF TGTGCCAGCGGGGGGGACGGCTACACCTTC
NA TRBJ2-7 NA TRBV28 CASTQNIAEQYF TGTGCCAGCACCCAAAACATTGCCGAGCAGTACTTC
NA TRBJ2-1 NA TRBV9 CASSVGNSGPLVYNEQFF TGTGCCAGCAGCGTGGGTAATAGCGGCCCTCTCGTTTACAATGAGCAGTTCTTC
NA TRBJ1-2 TRBD1 TRBV25-1 CASSEYGQGGGYTF TGTGCCAGCAGTGAATACGGACAGGGAGGGGGCTACACCTTC
NA TRBJ1-2 NA TRBV2 CASSDWTAISGYTF TGTGCCAGCAGTGATTGGACAGCAATCTCTGGCTACACCTTC
few TRBJ1-2 TRBD1 TRBV4-1 CASSLTGGPYGYTF TGCGCCAGCAGCCTTACAGGGGGCCCTTATGGCTACACCTTC
NA TRBJ2-3 NA TRBV4-1 CASSQDLGLASSTDTQYF TGCGCCAGCAGCCAAGATTTGGGCCTAGCCTCAAGCACAGATACGCAGTATTTT
NA TRBJ1-2 NA TRBV7-9 CASSLDFYGYTF TGTGCCAGCAGCTTAGACTTCTATGGCTACACCTTC
NA TRBJ2-5 TRBD2 TRBV5-4 CASSWSGGSVETQYF TGTGCCAGCAGCTGGTCGGGGGGGAGCGTGGAGACCCAGTACTTC
NA TRBJ2-1 TRBD1 TRBV5-1 CASTLGQGSRSNEQFF TGCGCCAGCACCCTAGGACAGGGCAGTCGCAGCAATGAGCAGTTCTTC
NA TRBJ2-3 NA TRBV7-6 CASSPYQSGVREDTQYF TGTGCCAGCAGCCCCTACCAATCGGGTGTCAGGGAAGATACGCAGTATTTT
NA TRBJ1-5 NA TRBV29-1 CSVKTTTDSNQPQHF TGCAGCGTAAAGACAACGACAGATAGCAATCAGCCCCAGCATTTT
NA TRBJ1-4 NA TRBV10-1 CASSDGGEREKLFF TGCGCCAGCAGTGATGGAGGGGAAAGAGAAAAACTGTTTTTT
NA TRBJ1-1 NA TRBV27 CASRPRVGALGTEAFF TGTGCCAGCAGACCCCGTGTGGGGGCGCTGGGGACTGAAGCTTTCTTT
NA TRBJ2-1 TRBD2 TRBV9 CASSVLAGGMNNEQFF TGTGCCAGCAGCGTATTAGCGGGGGGGATGAACAATGAGCAGTTCTTC
NA TRBJ2-2 TRBD1 TRBV27 CASRRTGVTGELFF TGTGCCAGCCGTCGGACAGGGGTGACCGGGGAGCTGTTTTTT
NA TRBJ2-7 TRBD1 TRBV7-9 CASSPRGTGFYEQYF TGTGCCAGCAGCCCCAGAGGGACAGGGTTTTACGAGCAGTACTTC
NA TRBJ2-3 NA TRBV5-1 CASSLRVTSTDTQYF TGCGCCAGCAGCCTCAGGGTAACAAGCACAGATACGCAGTATTTT
NA TRBJ2-5 TRBD1 TRBV6-1 CASSESGTGPQETQYF TGTGCCAGCAGTGAGAGCGGGACAGGGCCCCAAGAGACCCAGTACTTC
NA TRBJ1-5 NA TRBV19 CASSAWPGGASGPQHF TGTGCCAGTAGTGCCTGGCCGGGGGGCGCCTCAGGACCCCAGCATTTT
NA TRBJ2-5 NA TRBV5-4 CASSPGHGSQETQYF TGTGCCAGCAGCCCAGGCCACGGATCCCAAGAGACCCAGTACTTC